The rows below give T cell receptor beta chains drawn from one sample of a study of blood T cells in healthy people across ages. TCRdb used MiXCR to reprocess the 5' RACE reads, holding one entry per CDR3 protein. The repertoire holds approximately 600,000 distinct CDR3 sequences, with approximately 59% as singletons. Material for sequencing was blood. All receptors come from a man aged 60 to 75 in good health. Both conserved end residues are part of each CDR3. The order of the fields is V gene, clone size, J gene, CDR3 protein. Rows give clone size only sometimes, using once, few, many, or a class for an expanded clone.

TRBV20-1,.,TRBJ2-1,CSAQAVGGGLRNEQFF
TRBV7-6,once,TRBJ1-1,CASSLTPSNTEAFF
TRBV2,.,TRBJ1-1,CASSEIGQAGTEAFF
TRBV6-1,once,TRBJ2-1,CATNPGTSQFF
TRBV12-3/TRBV12-4,.,TRBJ2-7,CASSIAGGPYEQYF
TRBV29-1,few,TRBJ2-5,CSVVQSQETQYF
TRBV29-1,.,TRBJ2-5,CSVTEGGGRETQYF
TRBV6-6,.,TRBJ1-2,CASSYPPETLNYGYTF
TRBV20-1,.,TRBJ1-4,CSAWDRQNEKLFF
TRBV7-9,few,TRBJ1-2,CASSLVPTGYTF
TRBV20-1,.,TRBJ2-4,CSARPPGATKNIQYF
TRBV24-1,.,TRBJ2-1,CATSKGGHRANEQFF
TRBV6-2/TRBV6-3,few,TRBJ2-7,CASSAVYEQYF
TRBV28,.,TRBJ2-1,CASSPPDLYNEQFF
TRBV21-1,.,TRBJ2-7,CASRTAEGCEQYF
TRBV6-1,.,TRBJ2-3,CAGLGRDTDTQYF
TRBV5-1,.,.,CASSLMGTYEQYF
TRBV5-1,.,TRBJ2-7,CASSLGRAPWIQYF
TRBV14,.,.,CASSQAEGSYNEQYF
TRBV20-1,.,TRBJ1-6,CSARDPAGQYYNSPLHF
TRBV7-6,.,TRBJ2-1,CASSLRTGGGIYNEQFF
TRBV7-2,.,TRBJ2-5,CASSLGSAQETQYF
TRBV5-1,.,TRBJ2-2,CASSPEEGPNTGELFF
TRBV6-6,few,TRBJ1-2,CASSPGQGARDGYTF
TRBV20-1,.,TRBJ2-3,CSAPLDGTDTQYF
TRBV6-5,.,TRBJ1-2,CASSYAGQGFRGHTF
TRBV4-2,.,TRBJ2-7,CASSQELVDYEQYF
TRBV7-2,.,TRBJ1-5,CANSNDRDQPQHF
TRBV18,.,TRBJ2-7,CASSPMQGSSYEQYF
TRBV29-1,.,TRBJ2-3,CSVVALKRGTTDTQYF
TRBV2,.,TRBJ1-2,CASILGGGYGYTF
TRBV7-6,.,TRBJ2-7,CASSWARDVQYF
TRBV28,.,TRBJ2-2,CASRPLGTGELFF
TRBV20-1,few,TRBJ2-7,CSAARAGQGTEQYF
TRBV6-5,few,TRBJ2-3,CASSSLDTQYF
TRBV7-2,.,TRBJ1-4,CAGSPRGYSGEKLFF
TRBV21-1,.,.,CASSKGVGPHNEQYF
TRBV25-1,.,TRBJ2-7,CASSEYGHWEGFSYEQYF
TRBV20-1,.,TRBJ1-2,CSARGGPGTLYYGYTF
TRBV21-1,few,TRBJ2-1,CASSKVRLAGEFYNEQFF
TRBV2,.,.,CASSSAAGGAETQYF
TRBV7-9,few,TRBJ2-5,CASSKETQYF
TRBV29-1,.,.,CSVESVAGRYNEQYF
TRBV20-1,few,TRBJ2-5,CSARRSGVETQYF
TRBV5-1,.,TRBJ2-5,CASSSAIVGQETQYF
TRBV6-5,.,TRBJ2-3,CASSYGTGGGTDTQYF
TRBV7-8,.,TRBJ1-1,CASSLTAGAVTEAFF
TRBV6-1,.,TRBJ1-2,CASSEARGYTF
TRBV12-3/TRBV12-4,.,TRBJ2-5,CASRAPGFQETQYF